One and the same sample provided the 22 T cell receptor beta chains below, sequenced in a study of OX40 agonist ivuxolimab in advanced cancers. Measured with immunoSEQ multiplex PCR; TCRdb has only the in-frame clones, and not every one. The sample contains roughly 69,000 clones, about 90% of which appear only once. Sequencing used CD4+ or CD8+ T cells sorted from blood, obtained in a trial of the OX40 agonist ivuxolimab. These receptors were collected from an adult with an advanced solid tumor such as melanoma, head and neck, liver or kidney cancer.

DNA for the CDR3: TGTGCCAGTAGTTGGGCCGCAACTAATGAAAAACTGTTTTTT. Amino acids: CASSWAATNEKLFF. This sequence joins TRBV19 and TRBJ1-4; no clear D gene. Germline values: CDR1 LNHDA, CDR2 SQIVND (reference sequence). CDR3 size: 14 residues. With 5 bases removed from V and 0 bases from J, the gap between germline ends came to 7 bases.

This chain connects TRBV5-6 to TRBJ2-1; no clear D gene. Per the germline V gene, CDR1 is SGHDT and CDR2 is YYEEEE. Trimming shortened V by 3 bases and J by 4 bases, and 2 bases separated the two germline ends. This CDR3 comprises 11 residues. CDR3 sequence (DNA): TGTGCCAGCAGCTCGTACAATGAGCAGTTCTTC. Translation: CASSSYNEQFF.

The V call is TRBV6-6, the J call TRBJ1-1; D is unclear. V dropped 4 bases and J dropped 7 bases, with 22 bases sitting between them. The CDR3 runs 16 residues. Germline V gene data show CDR1 as MNHNY and CDR2 as SVGAGI (reference sequence). The CDR3 DNA reads TGTGCCAGCAGTTCCCCCCTCGGGCCTGCCTTCGGTGAAGCTTTCTTT. Its protein product is CASSSPLGPAFGEAFF.

This clone was counted a single time. This rearrangement joins TRBV19 to TRBJ2-5; 9 bases are shared with TRBD1. Germline V lookup: CDR1 LNHDA, CDR2 SQIVND (reference sequence). The J segment lost 4 bases and the V segment lost 4 bases, leaving 4 bases of the junction unmatched. This CDR3 contains 14 residues. CDR3 loop: CASSKTGGRETQYF. CDR3 sequence (DNA): TGTGCCAGTAGTAAGACAGGGGGGAGAGAGACCCAGTACTTC.

This chain connects TRBV9 to TRBJ2-7; D may be TRBD1 (6 bases). The CDR3 runs to 16 residues. Germline CDR1 is SGDLS and CDR2 is YYNGEE. V lost 3 bases to trimming and J lost 5 bases, with 21 bases between them. CDR3 protein: CASSAQPQGLGNEQYF. CDR3 coding DNA: TGTGCCAGCAGCGCCCAACCACAGGGTTTGGGAAACGAGCAGTACTTC.

The rearrangement joins TRBV7-9 to TRBJ1-2; D may be TRBD1 (5 bases). The CDR3 covers 13 residues. V dropped 3 bases and J dropped 6 bases, with 11 bases sitting between them. Germline CDR1 and CDR2: SEHNR and FQNEAQ (reference sequence). CDR3 nucleotide sequence: TGTGCCAGCAGCTTTGCGGGGGGAGATGGCTACACCTTC. Residues: CASSFAGGDGYTF.

The rearrangement joins TRBV5-1 to TRBJ1-1; 9 bases are a match to TRBD1. CDR1 is SGHRS and CDR2 is YFSETQ in the germline V gene. Trimming at V came to 3 bases and at J to 1 base, leaving 7 bases not matched to a gene. This CDR3 has 16 residues. The CDR3 DNA reads as TGCGCCAGCAGCTCGGGGACAGGGCGGGGGAACACTGAAGCTTTCTTT. This gives the protein CASSSGTGRGNTEAFF.

The chain recombines TRBV9 with TRBJ2-3; perhaps TRBD1 as D (5 bases). The CDR3 spans 13 residues. Trimming removed 2 bases from V and 3 bases from J, with 7 bases in between. CDR1 SGDLS and CDR2 YYNGEE come from the germline V gene. CDR3 in amino acids: CASSVQGTDTQYF. CDR3 DNA sequence: TGTGCCAGCAGCGTGCAGGGTACAGATACGCAGTATTTT.

The genes are TRBV27 and TRBJ2-5, with TRBD2 matching over 7 bases. V lost 5 bases, J lost 4 bases, and 4 bases stayed unmatched. The CDR3 totals 13 residues. Germline V gives CDR1 MNHEY, CDR2 SMNVEV (reference sequence). CDR3 DNA: TGTGCCAGCAGTGGACTAGTGGGAGAGACCCAGTACTTC. Amino acid sequence: CASSGLVGETQYF.

V is TRBV5-6 and J is TRBJ1-2; 9 nucleotides agree with TRBD1. Germline-derived CDR1 and CDR2 are SGHDT and YYEEEE. The CDR3 covers 15 residues. Trimming took 4 bases from V and 8 from J; bases not matched to a gene: 12. CDR3 sequence: CASSTRDRVSRGYTF. CDR3 sequence (DNA): TGTGCCAGCAGCACCCGGGACAGGGTGTCTCGGGGCTACACCTTC.

This chain's CDR3 is CASSLRATGEPYEQYF. The CDR3 coding sequence is TGCGCCAGCAGCCTTAGAGCAACAGGGGAGCCCTACGAGCAGTACTTC. V gene TRBV4-1 combines with J gene TRBJ2-7, with 7 positions matching TRBD1. The CDR3 extends over 16 amino acids. With 4 bases clipped from V and 2 bases from J, the junction kept 11 bases outside the gene matches. CDR1 and CDR2 from the germline V gene are MGHRA and YSYEKL.

This clone showed up just a few times. For the CDR3, the DNA is TGTGCCAGCAGCATGGATGCAACTAATGAAAAACTGTTTTTT. Amino acid sequence: CASSMDATNEKLFF. The chain is built from TRBV28 and TRBJ1-4; D gene uncertain. The ends were cut back, 6 bases at V and 0 bases at J, with 8 bases in the middle. This CDR3 is 14 amino acids long. Germline loops: CDR1 MDHEN, CDR2 SYDVKM.

The V call is TRBV4-1, the J call TRBJ1-2; 8 bases align to TRBD1. The length of the CDR3 is 14 residues. Germline V lookup: CDR1 MGHRA, CDR2 YSYEKL. The ends lost 0 bases at V and 8 bases at J; junction bases unmatched: 5. The CDR3 DNA is TGCGCCAGCAGCCAAGAAGGGGACAGGAGGGGCTACACCTTC. Protein product: CASSQEGDRRGYTF.

This clone was seen only once. This rearrangement joins TRBV28 to TRBJ1-1; 8 bases match TRBD1. This CDR3 has 16 amino acids. In germline, CDR1 is MDHEN, CDR2 SYDVKM. V trimming: 6 bases; J trimming: 0 bases; junction bases outside the gene matches: 9. For the CDR3, the DNA is TGTGCCAGCAGGGAATGGGACAGGCGATTGAACACTGAAGCTTTCTTT. It specifies CASREWDRRLNTEAFF.

The table lists this clone with a few counts. The gene calls are TRBV10-3 and TRBJ2-7; D is undetermined. In germline, CDR1 is ENHRY, CDR2 SYGVKD. Trimming removed 11 bases at V and 6 bases at J, with 14 bases between. The CDR3 is made up of 11 amino acids. This chain's CDR3 is CASSQVGEQYF. The CDR3 region has the DNA TGTGCCTCGTCCCAGGTGGGCGAGCAGTACTTC.

This clone was seen once. This CDR3 is CASSYSQRQTNYGYTF. The CDR3 coding sequence is TGTGCCAGCAGTTACTCGCAACGGCAAACTAACTATGGCTACACCTTC. The chain is built from TRBV6-6 and TRBJ1-2, with no clear D. In germline, CDR1 is MNHNY, CDR2 SVGAGI (reference sequence). V was shortened by 0 bases and J by 0 bases, with 11 bases between the two germline ends. The CDR3 consists of 16 residues.

This clone was detected once. The chain has TRBV7-2 and TRBJ2-5; tentatively, D is TRBD1 (5 bases). Trimming pared 3 bases from V and 3 bases from J, leaving 8 bases between. The germline V gene encodes CDR1 SGHTA and CDR2 FQGNSA. The CDR3 length is 13 residues. CDR3 sequence reads: CASSFSREETQYF. The CDR3 DNA reads TGTGCCAGCAGCTTTTCCAGGGAAGAGACCCAGTACTTC.

This chain connects TRBV30 to TRBJ1-5, with D possibly matching TRBD1 (5 bases). Germline V lookup: CDR1 GTSNPN, CDR2 SVGIG (reference sequence). V was shortened by 5 bases and J by 3 bases, with 11 bases between the two germline ends. CDR3 length: 13 amino acids. The chain's CDR3 is CAWGGGFNQPQHF. CDR3 coding DNA: TGTGCCTGGGGCGGGGGTTTCAATCAGCCCCAGCATTTT.

The V and J genes are TRBV5-1 and TRBJ2-5, with D unresolved. The CDR3 sequence is 13 residues long. V lost 4 bases and J lost 2, with 9 bases in between. Germline values: CDR1 SGHRS, CDR2 YFSETQ. This CDR3 reads CASSRNGQETQYF. The DNA for the CDR3 is TGCGCCAGCAGCCGTAACGGTCAAGAGACCCAGTACTTC. Together with reference TRBV5-1 and TRBJ2-5, the CDR3 gives the full variable domain: KAGVTQTPRYLIKTRGQQVTLSCSPISGHRSVSWYQQTPGQGLQFLFEYFSETQRNKGNFPGRFSGRQFSNSRSEMNVSTLELGDSALYLCASSRNGQETQYFGPGTRLLVL.

This chain links TRBV18 with TRBJ1-1, with D hard to call. Trimming took off 6 bases at V and 4 bases at J, with 9 bases between the two ends. CDR1 and CDR2 (germline): KGHSH, LQKENI. The CDR3 spans 12 residues. The CDR3 DNA is TGTGCCAGCTCGCTTTTGAGCACTGAAGCTTTCTTT. As protein: CASSLLSTEAFF.

The chain links TRBV30 to TRBJ2-1; either TRBD1 or TRBD2 may supply D (5 bases each). The ends were cut back, 4 bases at V and 1 base at J, with 11 bases in the middle. This CDR3 spans 14 amino acids. Germline assignment: CDR1 GTSNPN and CDR2 SVGIG (reference sequence). The CDR3, as DNA: TGTGCCTGGAATTGGGGGTATTCCTACAATGAGCAGTTCTTC. Protein sequence: CAWNWGYSYNEQFF.

This chain connects TRBV6-6 to TRBJ1-5, with D uncertain. Germline lookup yields CDR1 MNHNY and CDR2 SVGAGI (reference sequence). V dropped 6 bases and J dropped 6 bases, with 15 bases sitting between them. The CDR3 has 14 amino acids. The CDR3, as DNA: TGTGCCAGCAGCGCGGCAACAGACGGTCAGCCCCAGCATTTT. The encoded protein is CASSAATDGQPQHF.